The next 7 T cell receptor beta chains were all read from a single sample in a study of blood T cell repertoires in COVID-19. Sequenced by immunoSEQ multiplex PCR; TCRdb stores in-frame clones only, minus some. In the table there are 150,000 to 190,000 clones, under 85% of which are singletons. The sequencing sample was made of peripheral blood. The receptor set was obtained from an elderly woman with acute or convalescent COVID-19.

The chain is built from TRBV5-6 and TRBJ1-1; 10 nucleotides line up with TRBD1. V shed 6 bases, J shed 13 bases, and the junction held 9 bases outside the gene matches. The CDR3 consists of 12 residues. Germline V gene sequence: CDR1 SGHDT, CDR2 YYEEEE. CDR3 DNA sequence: TGTGCCAGCAAACGACAGGGGGCGATTGATTTCTTT. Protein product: CASKRQGAIDFF.

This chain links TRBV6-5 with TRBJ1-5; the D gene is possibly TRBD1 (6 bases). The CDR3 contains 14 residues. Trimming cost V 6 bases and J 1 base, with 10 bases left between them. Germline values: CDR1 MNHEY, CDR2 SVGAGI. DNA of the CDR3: TGTGCCAGCAGGTACACAGGGAGCAATCAGCCCCAGCATTTT. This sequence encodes CASRYTGSNQPQHF.

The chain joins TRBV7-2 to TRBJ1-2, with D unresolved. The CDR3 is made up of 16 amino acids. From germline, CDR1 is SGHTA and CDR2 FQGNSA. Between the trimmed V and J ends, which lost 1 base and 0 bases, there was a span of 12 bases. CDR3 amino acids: CASSLGRHNPNYGYTF. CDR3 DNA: TGTGCCAGCAGCTTAGGACGACACAATCCTAACTATGGCTACACCTTC.

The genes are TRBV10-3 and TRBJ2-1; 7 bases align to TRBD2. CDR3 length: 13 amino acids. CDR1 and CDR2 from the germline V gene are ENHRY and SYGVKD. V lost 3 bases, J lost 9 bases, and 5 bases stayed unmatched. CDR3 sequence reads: CAISDWGGSEQFF. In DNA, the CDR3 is TGTGCCATCAGTGACTGGGGGGGGTCTGAGCAGTTCTTC.

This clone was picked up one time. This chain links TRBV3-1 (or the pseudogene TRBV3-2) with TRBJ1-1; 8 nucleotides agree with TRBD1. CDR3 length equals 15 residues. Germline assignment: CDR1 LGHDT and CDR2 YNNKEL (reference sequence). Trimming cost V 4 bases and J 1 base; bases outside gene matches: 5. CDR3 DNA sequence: TGTGCCAGCAGCCTTTGGGGACAGGAGAACACTGAAGCTTTCTTT. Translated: CASSLWGQENTEAFF.

CDR3 in amino acids: CASSLGRGRETQYF. The CDR3 bases are TGTGCCAGCAGCTTAGGGAGGGGCCGTGAGACCCAGTACTTC. This chain links TRBV11-2 with TRBJ2-5; weak D call: TRBD2 (6 bases). The germline V gene has CDR1 SGHAT and CDR2 FQNNGV. The CDR3 runs to 14 residues. Trimming took 1 base from V and 5 from J, leaving 11 bases between them.

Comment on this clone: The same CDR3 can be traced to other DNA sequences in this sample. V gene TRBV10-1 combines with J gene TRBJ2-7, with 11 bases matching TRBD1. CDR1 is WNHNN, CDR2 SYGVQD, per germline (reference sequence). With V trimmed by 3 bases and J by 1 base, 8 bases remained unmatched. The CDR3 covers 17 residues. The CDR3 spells CASSDGFGTGGSYEQYF. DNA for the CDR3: TGCGCCAGCAGTGACGGTTTTGGGACAGGGGGATCCTACGAGCAGTACTTC.